This TCR beta chain is drawn from a study of T-cell reconstitution after alpha-beta-depleted transplantation in children. Between the trimmed V and J ends, which lost 7 bases and 0 bases, there was a span of 19 bases. Germline CDR1 is LGHDT and CDR2 is YNNKEL (reference sequence). The CDR3 consists of 18 residues. In its sample, this clonotype was seen a few times. Molecular barcoding with unique molecular identifiers was used for the TCRbeta library. MiXCR, run by TCRdb on the PCR reads, gives a single entry per CDR3 protein. This table holds about 610,000 distinct CDR3 sequences, about 10% found once.

The sample here was PBMCs from the stem cell graft donor, taken from the stem cell graft. The TCR was taken from a human donor who donated a stem cell graft to a child with acute myeloid leukemia. The rearrangement links TRBV3-1 to TRBJ2-6; possibly TRBD1 or TRBD2 for D (6 bases each). The CDR3 sequence: CASTRAGRGDSGANVLTF. CDR3 nucleotides: TGTGCCAGCACTCGAGCGGGCAGGGGCGACTCTGGGGCCAACGTCCTGACTTTC.